This record looks at one TCR beta chain sequence and its context. The same CDR3 can be traced to other DNA sequences in this sample. The sample originates from a study of CD8+ T cells in alopecia areata. At the level of the study: Treated patients' severity was scored by percentage of affected scalp area.

This CDR3 has 14 amino acids. The V segment lost 4 bases and the J segment 1 base; nucleotides outside the gene matches: 3. Germline CDR1 is SGHRS and CDR2 is YFSETQ. This sample's treatment: oral pan-JAK inhibitor, 5-10 mg twice daily. Extracted RNA was reverse transcribed, and the resulting cDNA served as sequencing template. Libraries were prepared by immunoSEQ multiplex PCR; TCRdb keeps only in-frame clonotypes and omits some of them. The sample shows roughly 100,000 clones, approximately 90% of them seen only once. The input for sequencing was CD8+ T cells sorted from blood, taken at approximately week 30, from a patient treated with tofacitinib. V gene TRBV5-1 combines with J gene TRBJ1-1; 8 nucleotides match TRBD1. The TCR was taken from a human donor with alopecia areata. The CDR3 sequence is CASSAGTGNTEAFF. DNA for the CDR3: TGCGCCAGCAGCGCTGGGACAGGGAACACTGAAGCTTTCTTT.